This T cell receptor (beta chain) emerged from a study of shared clonotypes between healthy human individuals. Findings and limits, study-wide: Even with large depth, rarefaction showed that sorted-subset sequencing was incomplete.

Method: immunoSEQ multiplex PCR; TCRdb's copy keeps in-frame clones and lacks some. Among approximately 1,000,000 clones listed, around three quarters were seen once. The trim removed 5 bases at V and 0 bases at J, leaving 4 bases unmatched. The germline CDR1 and CDR2 sequences are MNHEY and SMNVEV (reference sequence). This CDR3 region has 14 residues. To note about this clone: As yet, its antigen is unknown.

Division of CD4+ cells produced a CD45RA+ naive subset and a CD45RA-negative memory subset. This receptor was obtained from a man aged 18 to 29 in good health. Some clones in this sample may be carry-over from other donors' samples. V usage is TRBV27 and J usage is TRBJ2-7; 7 positions agree with TRBD1. The sample comprised memory CD4+ T cells from PBMCs. The sample's subset: CD45RA-negative fraction. The CDR3 is CASSVYRGSYEQYF. The CDR3 coding sequence is TGTGCCAGCAGTGTGTACAGGGGCTCCTACGAGCAGTACTTC.